The TCR beta chain described here comes from a study of graft-versus-host responses after intestinal transplantation (dated by TCRdb to the early 2020s). Regarding the study in general: The transplants that recipients got were multivisceral, liver-intestinal, or isolated intestinal. The cohort enrolled some 24 intestinal transplant recipients, one of whom was a retransplant, and a few patients without pretransplant specimens were excluded. A peak of at least 4% donor T cells among recipient peripheral blood mononuclear cells was the definition used for donor T cell macrochimerism. Rather than being sequenced by the commercial service, samples from a few later patients were sequenced in-house on an Illumina MiSeq and processed with MiXCR. Alloreactive clones were identified by sequencing pre-transplant mixed lymphocyte reaction products and comparing them with unstimulated pre-transplant donor and recipient T cells. Every recipient was given anti-thymocyte globulin induction, followed by approximately 3 years of maintenance tacrolimus and steroids. Graft-versus-host and host-versus-graft alloreactive T cell clones were tracked in the graft, circulation and bone marrow after intestinal transplantation using bulk TCR-beta CDR3 sequencing.

Library construction relied on the immunoSEQ multiplex PCR assay. For most patients, genomic DNA was isolated using the Qiagen DNeasy Blood and Tissue Kit and was shipped frozen to Adaptive Biotechnologies for TCR sequencing. High-throughput TCR-beta CDR3 sequencing of genomic DNA from most patients was performed by Adaptive Biotechnologies. The paper's processing steps were these. Adaptive's ImmunoSEQ software supplied the TCR sequencing data for 18 patients, while MiXCR and VDJtools were used to process a few other patients. CD4 versus CD8 sorting errors were corrected by removing sequences found in both subsets at a frequency ratio below 5:1. CDR3 nucleotide sequences shared between donor and recipient were removed because the origin of such sequences could not be assigned. To count as alloreactive, a clone needed at least 2-fold expansion over unstimulated cells and a minimum CFSE-low frequency of 0.002% (template counts) or 0.001% (read counts). Clones were considered mappable if detected in sequenced pre-transplant spleen, lymph node, or MLR CFSE-low populations of the donor or recipient. The cumulative frequency of alloreactive clones was calculated as a percentage of all sequences, weighted by copy number. TCRdb re-hosts the immuneACCESS table, in-frame sequences only. Its copies lack some clones; in the studies checked, an unresolved V gene accounts for under half of them, and the cause for the rest is not known. V, J and clone size derive from that table, while D and trimming were established from the DNA sequence. The sample yields several thousand clones; 31% were counted once. The top ten clones comprise about 2% of the sample.

Sample time point, as interpreted from the label and publication: cells obtained before transplantation from donor or recipient. Mixed lymphocyte reactions plated 200,000 CFSE-labeled pre-transplant responders with 200,000 irradiated violet-dye-labeled stimulators and were cultured for 6 to 7 days. After the mixed lymphocyte reaction, proliferating CD3+CD4+CFSE-low and CD3+CD8+CFSE-low responder cells were FACS-sorted on a BD Influx sorter. What the study reported, not specific to this receptor: GvH clones were found in recipient bone marrow, and some of the GvH clones appeared earlier in ileal mucosa or blood, which is consistent with an intestinal mucosal origin. The conclusions were limited by the relatively low number and heterogeneity of the intestinal transplant patients. Patients with donor T cell macrochimerism had high GvH to HvG T cell clonal ratios in their allografts. Peak levels of circulating GvH clones were associated with declines in HvG clones early after transplant.

This clone came up a few times. No much larger clone is present one base from it, and per-base qualities are unavailable. Trimming takes 8 bases off V and 0 bases off J; junction bases not matched to a gene: 13. According to the germline V gene (reference sequence), CDR1 reads LNHNV and CDR2 reads YYDKDF. The CDR3 has 16 amino acids, counting the end cysteine and phenylalanine. Only the CDR3 DNA is retained, 48 bases long and in frame from the first base. The origin of this receptor is a human patient who received an intestinal transplant. The sequence links TRBV15 to TRBJ2-7; 7 bases in between match TRBD1. The sample consisted of alloreactive CD8+ T cells from a mixed lymphocyte reaction culture, taken before intestinal transplant. Taken with the paper, the label for cell subset or site translates to: CFSE-low proliferating T cells sorted from approximately six-day pre-transplant mixed lymphocyte reaction (GvH or HvG direction). The CDR3 region has the sequence CATYGVGGSGSYEQYF. At the DNA level, the sequence is TGTGCCACCTACGGGGTAGGGGGCTCGGGCTCCTACGAGCAGTACTTC.